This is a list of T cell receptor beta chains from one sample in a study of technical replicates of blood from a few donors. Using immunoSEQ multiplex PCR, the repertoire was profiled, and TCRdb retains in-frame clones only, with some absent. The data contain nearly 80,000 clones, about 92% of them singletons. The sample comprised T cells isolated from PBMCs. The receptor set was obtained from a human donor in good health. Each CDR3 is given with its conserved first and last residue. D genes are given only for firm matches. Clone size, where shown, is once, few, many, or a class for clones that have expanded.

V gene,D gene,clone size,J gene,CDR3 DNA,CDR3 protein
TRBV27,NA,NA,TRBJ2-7,TGTGCCAGCAGTTTATACCCCGACCGAGCGTCCTACGAGCAGTACTTC,CASSLYPDRASYEQYF
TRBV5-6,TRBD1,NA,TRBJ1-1,TGTGCCAGCAGCTTGGCCCCCGGGACAGGGATAGCTATGAACACTGAAGCTTTCTTT,CASSLAPGTGIAMNTEAFF
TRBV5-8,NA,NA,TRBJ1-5,TGTGCCAGCAGCTTTGGGCCAAATCAGCCCCAGCATTTT,CASSFGPNQPQHF
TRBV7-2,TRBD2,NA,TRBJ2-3,TGTGCCAGCAGCTTATATATAGGGACTAGATTCGTGTCAGCAGATACGCAGTATTTT,CASSLYIGTRFVSADTQYF
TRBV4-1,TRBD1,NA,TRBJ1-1,TGCGCCAGCAGCCTAGGGACAGCGAACACTGAAGCTTTCTTT,CASSLGTANTEAFF
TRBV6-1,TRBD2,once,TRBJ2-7,TGTGCCAGCGCAACGCTAGCGGGAGGCCACTACGAGCAGTACTTC,CASATLAGGHYEQYF
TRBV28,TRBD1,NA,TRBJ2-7,TGTGCCAGCGACTACCGGGACAGGAGCTCCTACGAGCAGTACTTC,CASDYRDRSSYEQYF
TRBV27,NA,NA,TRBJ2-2,TGTGCCAGCAGTTTTCAGGCTAACACCGGGGAGCTGTTTTTT,CASSFQANTGELFF
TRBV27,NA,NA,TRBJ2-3,TGTGCCAGCGGGCAGGGGAAAGATACGCAGTATTTT,CASGQGKDTQYF
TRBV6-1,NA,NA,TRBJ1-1,TGTGCCAGCCGATACGATACAAACACTGAAGCTTTCTTT,CASRYDTNTEAFF
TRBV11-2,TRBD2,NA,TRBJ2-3,TGTGCCAGCAGCTCCTCGGCGGGAGGCCCCACAGATACGCAGTATTTT,CASSSSAGGPTDTQYF
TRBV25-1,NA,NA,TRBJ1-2,TGTGCCAGCAGAACACAGGACGGCTCCTATGGCTACACCTTC,CASRTQDGSYGYTF
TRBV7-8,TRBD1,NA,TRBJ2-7,TGTGCCAGCAGCTTAGTAGGGACAGGGGCTGAGCAGTACTTC,CASSLVGTGAEQYF
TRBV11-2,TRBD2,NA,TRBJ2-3,TGTGCCAGCAGCTTAGGGTTTAGCGGGCCTAGCACAGATACGCAGTATTTT,CASSLGFSGPSTDTQYF
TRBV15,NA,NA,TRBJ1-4,TGTGCCACCAGCAGAGATCAGGGGAAGCAGGAAAAACTGTTTTTT,CATSRDQGKQEKLFF
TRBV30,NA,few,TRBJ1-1,TGTGCCTGTGGCAAGAACACTGAAGCTTTCTTT,CACGKNTEAFF
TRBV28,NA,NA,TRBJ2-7,TGTGCCAGCAAGTTGACGGGCTACGAGCAGTACTTC,CASKLTGYEQYF
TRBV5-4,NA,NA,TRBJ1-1,TGTGCCAGCAGCTTGGAACAGCTTATCGGTGAAGCTTTCTTT,CASSLEQLIGEAFF
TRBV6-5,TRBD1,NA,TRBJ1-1,TGTGCCAGCAGTTACAGTCACAGGGGTAAGGACACTGAAGCTTTCTTT,CASSYSHRGKDTEAFF
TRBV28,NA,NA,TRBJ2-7,TGTGCCAGCAGGAAGACAGTACGCGAGCAGTACTTC,CASRKTVREQYF
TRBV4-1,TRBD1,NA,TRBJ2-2,TGCGCCAGCAGCCAAACCGAGGGGGCGCGGACCGGGGAGCTGTTTTTT,CASSQTEGARTGELFF
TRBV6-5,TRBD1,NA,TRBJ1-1,TGTGCCAGCAGTTATACAGGGGGTACGGTGAACACTGAAGCTTTCTTT,CASSYTGGTVNTEAFF
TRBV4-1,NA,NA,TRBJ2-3,TGCGCCAGCAGCCAAGATATGGCAGGCCAGGCAGATACGCAGTATTTT,CASSQDMAGQADTQYF
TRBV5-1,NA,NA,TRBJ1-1,TGCGCCAGCAGCCCCCTTCCAGGATGGATCGCTGAAGCTTTCTTT,CASSPLPGWIAEAFF
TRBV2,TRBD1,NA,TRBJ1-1,TGTGCCAGCAGGGGAATACCGGGACAGGGGTTAGTGAACACTGAAGCTTTCTTT,CASRGIPGQGLVNTEAFF
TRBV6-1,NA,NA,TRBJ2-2,TGTGCCAGCAGTTGGGGACAGAACACCGGGGAGCTGTTTTTT,CASSWGQNTGELFF
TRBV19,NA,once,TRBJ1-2,TGTGCCAGTAGTATAGCAACAGGAGCTAACTATGGCTACACCTTC,CASSIATGANYGYTF
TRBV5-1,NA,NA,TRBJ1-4,TGCGCCAGCAGCGAAGACAGTTATAATGAAAAACTGTTTTTT,CASSEDSYNEKLFF
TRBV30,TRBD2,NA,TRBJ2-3,TGTGCCTGGAGTGTAGGGCTAGCGGAGTACACAGATACGCAGTATTTT,CAWSVGLAEYTDTQYF
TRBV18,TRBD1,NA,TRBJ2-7,TGTGCCAGCTCACCTAGGACAGGGAACCACGAGCAGTACTTC,CASSPRTGNHEQYF
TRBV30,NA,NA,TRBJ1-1,TGTGCCTGGAGTGTAGAAAGGGGGTCAGCTTTCTTT,CAWSVERGSAFF
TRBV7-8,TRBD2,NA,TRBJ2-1,TGTGCCAGCAGCTTAGAGGGACTAGCGGGAGTTGAGCAGTTCTTC,CASSLEGLAGVEQFF
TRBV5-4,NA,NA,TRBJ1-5,TGTGCCAGCAGCTTGAGCGGGAATCAGCCCCAGCATTTT,CASSLSGNQPQHF
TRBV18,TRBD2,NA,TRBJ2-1,TGTGCCAGCTCCTGGTCCTCGGCGGGAGGCTACAATGAGCAGTTCTTC,CASSWSSAGGYNEQFF
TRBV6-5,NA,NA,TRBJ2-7,TGTGCCAGCAGTTACCGACGGACAGTCTACGAGCAGTACTTC,CASSYRRTVYEQYF
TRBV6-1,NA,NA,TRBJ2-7,TGTGCCAGCAGTGATTGGTCTGGGTCTAGTAAGAACGAGCAGTACTTC,CASSDWSGSSKNEQYF
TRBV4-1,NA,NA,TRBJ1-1,TGCGCCAGCAGCCAAGAATCGGGAATGAACACTGAAGCTTTCTTT,CASSQESGMNTEAFF
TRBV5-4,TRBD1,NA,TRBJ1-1,TGTGCCAGCAGCAGGGACACAGGGGGCTCGAACACTGAAGCTTTCTTT,CASSRDTGGSNTEAFF
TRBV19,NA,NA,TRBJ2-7,TGTGCCAGTAGTGCGGGATTAGCCGGCTACGAGCAGTACTTC,CASSAGLAGYEQYF
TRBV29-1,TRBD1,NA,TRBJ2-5,TGCAGCGTGAGGGGGCAGTGGGAGACCCAGTACTTC,CSVRGQWETQYF
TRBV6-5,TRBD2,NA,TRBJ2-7,TGTGCCAGCAGTTACTCGGTGGGGGAGGGCCAGTACGAGCAGTACTTC,CASSYSVGEGQYEQYF
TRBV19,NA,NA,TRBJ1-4,TGTGCCAGTAAAAACATTGAAAAACTGTTTTTT,CASKNIEKLFF
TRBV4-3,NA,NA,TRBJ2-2,TGCGCCAGCAGCCTCTTTAGGGGAGGACAGGCTGGCACCGGGGAGCTGTTTTTT,CASSLFRGGQAGTGELFF
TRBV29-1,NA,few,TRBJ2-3,TGCAGTACGCGGACAAACCCCCAGTTGCTTCGATCTACGCAGTATTTT,CSTRTNPQLLRSTQYF
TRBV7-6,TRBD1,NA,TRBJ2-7,TGTGCCAGCAGCCGCGGACAGGGTGGCTCCTACGAGCAGTACTTC,CASSRGQGGSYEQYF